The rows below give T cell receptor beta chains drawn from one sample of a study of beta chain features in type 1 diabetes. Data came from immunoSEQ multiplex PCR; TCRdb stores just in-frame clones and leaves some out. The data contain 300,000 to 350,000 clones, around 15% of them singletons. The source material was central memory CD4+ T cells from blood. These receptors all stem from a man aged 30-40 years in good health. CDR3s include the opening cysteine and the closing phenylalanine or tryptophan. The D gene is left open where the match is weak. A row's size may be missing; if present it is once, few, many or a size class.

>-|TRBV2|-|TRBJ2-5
TGTGCCAGCTCTAGACCCCCAGAGACCCAGTACTTC
CASSRPPETQYF
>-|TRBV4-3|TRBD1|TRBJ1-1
TGCGCCAGCAGCCTAACCGCAGGGGGCACTGAAGCTTTCTTT
CASSLTAGGTEAFF
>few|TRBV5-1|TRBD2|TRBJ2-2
TGCGCCAGCAGCTTGGCGCCTAGCGGGAGTGGCGGGGAGCTGTTTTTT
CASSLAPSGSGGELFF
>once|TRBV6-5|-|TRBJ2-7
TGTGCCAGCAGCCAAGGTAGCGGACAGCAGTACTTC
CASSQGSGQQYF
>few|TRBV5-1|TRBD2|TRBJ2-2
TGCGCCAGCAGCATAGTAGCGGGGGTAAACACCGGGGAGCTGTTTTTT
CASSIVAGVNTGELFF
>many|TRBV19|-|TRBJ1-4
TGTGCCAGTAGTCGGTATCGGGAAAAACTGTTTTTT
CASSRYREKLFF
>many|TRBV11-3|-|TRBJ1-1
TGTGCCAGCAGCTCCGGGACACGGGCCACTGAAGCTTTCTTT
CASSSGTRATEAFF
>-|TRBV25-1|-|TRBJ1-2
TGTGCCAGCAGTGGGTCGACAGACCCATGGAGCTACACCTTC
CASSGSTDPWSYTF
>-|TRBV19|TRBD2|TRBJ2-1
TGTGCCAGTACCCCTAGCGGGAGGGGTAATGAGCAGTTCTTC
CASTPSGRGNEQFF
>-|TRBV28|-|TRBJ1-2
TGTGCCAGCAGTATATTGACGGGAGTCAAAGGCTACACCTTC
CASSILTGVKGYTF
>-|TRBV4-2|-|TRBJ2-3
TGTGCCAGCAGCCAAGATCCAGGCCCCGTAGGGGGGGCGGATACGCAGTATTTT
CASSQDPGPVGGADTQYF
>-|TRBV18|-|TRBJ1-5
TGTGCCAGCTCACCAGAACGGAATCAGCCCCAGCATTTT
CASSPERNQPQHF
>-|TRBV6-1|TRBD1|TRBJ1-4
TGTGCCAGCAGTGAAGGGACAGGGGGCGAAAAACTGTTTTTT
CASSEGTGGEKLFF
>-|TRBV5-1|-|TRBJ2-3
TGCGCCAGCAGCTTGATGTATGTCGATACGCAGTATTTT
CASSLMYVDTQYF
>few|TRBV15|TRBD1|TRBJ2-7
TGTGCCACCAGCAGCGACAATGACAGGGACAACGAGCAGTACTTC
CATSSDNDRDNEQYF
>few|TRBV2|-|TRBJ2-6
TGTGCCAGCAGACCCTTTCTTGGGTCTTCTGGGGCCAACGTCCTGACTTTC
CASRPFLGSSGANVLTF
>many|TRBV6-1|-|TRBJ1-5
TGTGCCAGCAGTGAAGTCCCAAATCAGCCCCAGCATTTT
CASSEVPNQPQHF
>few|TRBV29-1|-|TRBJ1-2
TGCAGCGTTGTGGTCCCGGGGGGTGGCTACACCTTC
CSVVVPGGGYTF
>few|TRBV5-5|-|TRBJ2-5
TGTGCCAGCAGCTTGGGCCAACCGGAAGAGACCCAGTACTTC
CASSLGQPEETQYF
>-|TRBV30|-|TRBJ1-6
TGTGCCTGGAGTGTAAATCGGGATTCACCCCTCCACTTT
CAWSVNRDSPLHF
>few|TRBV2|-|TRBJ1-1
TGTGCCAGCAGTAAGGATGTGAACACTGAAGCTTTCTTT
CASSKDVNTEAFF
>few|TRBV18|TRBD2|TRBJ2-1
TGTGCCAGCGGCCTGACTAGCGATGAGCAGTTCTTC
CASGLTSDEQFF
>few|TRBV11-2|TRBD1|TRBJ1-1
TGTGCCAGCAGCCGACCGGGACAGGGGGCTGAAGCTTTCTTT
CASSRPGQGAEAFF
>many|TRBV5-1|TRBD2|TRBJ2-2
TGCGCCAGCAGCCTCCGGACTAGCGAGGGCGGGGAGCTGTTTTTT
CASSLRTSEGGELFF
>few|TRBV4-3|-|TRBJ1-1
TGCGCCAGCAGCCAAGGGAGGAACACTGAAGCTTTCTTT
CASSQGRNTEAFF
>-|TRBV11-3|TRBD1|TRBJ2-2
TGTGCCAGCAGCTCAGGGGGCACGGACGGGGAGCTGTTTTTT
CASSSGGTDGELFF
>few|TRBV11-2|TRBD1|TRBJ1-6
TGTGCCAGCAGCTCGAGTTCGGACAGGGACCATTCACCCCTCCACTTT
CASSSSSDRDHSPLHF
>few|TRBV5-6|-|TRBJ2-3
TGTGCCAGCAGCTTTCTAGTCACAGATACGCAGTATTTT
CASSFLVTDTQYF
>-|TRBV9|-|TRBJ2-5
TGTGCCAGCAGCGTCGATAGGGTAGTAGAGACCCAGTACTTC
CASSVDRVVETQYF
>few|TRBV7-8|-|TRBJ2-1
TGTGCCAGCAGCTCCCAGGGTAATGAGCAGTTCTTC
CASSSQGNEQFF
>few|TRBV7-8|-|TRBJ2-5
TGTGCCAGCAGCTGGCCTACCACGTACCAAGAGACCCAGTACTTC
CASSWPTTYQETQYF
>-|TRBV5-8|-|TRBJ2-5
TGTGCCAGCAGCATCCAGCGGGAGACCCAGTACTTC
CASSIQRETQYF
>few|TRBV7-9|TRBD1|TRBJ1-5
TGTGCCAGCAGCCTACAGGGGGCGAGCAATCAGCCCCAGCATTTT
CASSLQGASNQPQHF
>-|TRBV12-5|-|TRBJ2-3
TGTGCTAGTGGTCCCGGACAGAGTCACACAGATACGCAGTATTTT
CASGPGQSHTDTQYF
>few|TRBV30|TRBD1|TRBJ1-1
TGTGCCTGCAAAAGGGACAGGGGGCGATTGAACACTGAAGCTTTCTTT
CACKRDRGRLNTEAFF
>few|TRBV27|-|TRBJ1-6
TGTGCCAGCATGGAGGGGGGACCAAATTCACCCCTCCACTTT
CASMEGGPNSPLHF
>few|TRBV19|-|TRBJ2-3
TGTGCCAGTAGCAGGGGGGGCCCCTCAGATACGCAGTATTTT
CASSRGGPSDTQYF
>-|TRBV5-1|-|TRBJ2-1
TGCGCCAGCAGCTCGGGATTACTACGGGGAACTTCCTACAATGAGCAGTTCTTC
CASSSGLLRGTSYNEQFF
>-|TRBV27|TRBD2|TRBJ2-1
TGTGCCAGCAGTTTGGGACTAGCGGGGGGGCAGTTCTTC
CASSLGLAGGQFF
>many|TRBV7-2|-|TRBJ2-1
TGTGCCAGCAGCTATCCCCCTAGAAATGAGCAGTTCTTC
CASSYPPRNEQFF
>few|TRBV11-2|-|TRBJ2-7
TGTGCCAGCAGCCCTTTCGACGAGCAGTACTTC
CASSPFDEQYF
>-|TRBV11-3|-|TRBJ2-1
TGTGCCAGCAGCCCTGAGATCTCCTACAATGAGCAGTTCTTC
CASSPEISYNEQFF
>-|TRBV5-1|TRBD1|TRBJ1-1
TGCGCCAGCAGCTCGGGGACAGGAAACACTGAAGCTTTCTTT
CASSSGTGNTEAFF
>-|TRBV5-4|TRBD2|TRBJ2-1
TGTGCCAGCAGCTTCCCGTCGGGGGGGCCCAATGAGCAGTTCTTC
CASSFPSGGPNEQFF
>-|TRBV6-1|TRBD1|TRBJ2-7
TGTGCCAGCAGTGATCCCGGGACAGGGTTTCGGCGTGAGCAGTACTTC
CASSDPGTGFRREQYF
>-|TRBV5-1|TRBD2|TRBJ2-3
TGCGCCAGCAGCTTGGAGGCTAGCGGGAGCACCGGGTATCATACGCAGTATTTT
CASSLEASGSTGYHTQYF
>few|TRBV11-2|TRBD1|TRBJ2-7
TGTGCCAGCAGCTTAGATAGTGGGACAGGACTTACCTACGAGCAGTACTTC
CASSLDSGTGLTYEQYF
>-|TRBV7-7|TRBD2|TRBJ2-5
TGTGCTAGCAGCCCCGGACAGAACACCGGGGGGGCTAAAGAGACCCAGTACTTC
CASSPGQNTGGAKETQYF
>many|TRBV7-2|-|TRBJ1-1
TGTGCCAGCAGCCCGGACAGCACTGAAGCTTTCTTT
CASSPDSTEAFF
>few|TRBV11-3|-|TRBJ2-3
TGTGCCAGCAGTCCAAGGAGGATGGATACGCAGTATTTT
CASSPRRMDTQYF
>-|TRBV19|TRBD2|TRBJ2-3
TGTGCCAGTAGTAAGGGGACTAGCGGGCACACAGATACGCAGTATTTT
CASSKGTSGHTDTQYF
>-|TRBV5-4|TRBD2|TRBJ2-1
TGTGCCAGCAGCTTTCGGGCGGGAGTGAGGGCCAATGAGCAGTTCTTC
CASSFRAGVRANEQFF
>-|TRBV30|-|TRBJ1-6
TGTGCCTGGAACGGCTATAATTCACCCCTCCACTTT
CAWNGYNSPLHF
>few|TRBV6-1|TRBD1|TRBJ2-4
TGTGCCAGCAGCCTGGACAGGTCCAAAAACATTCAGTACTTC
CASSLDRSKNIQYF
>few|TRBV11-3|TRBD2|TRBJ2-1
TGTGCCAGCAGCTTTGTAGCGGGAGCGTATGAGCAGTTCTTC
CASSFVAGAYEQFF